These 25 T cell receptor beta chains came from one sample sequenced in a study of T cells after yellow fever vaccination. One entry per CDR3 protein, called by TCRdb with MiXCR from the 5' RACE reads. This sample carries 450,000 to 650,000 distinct CDR3 sequences, about 14% of them seen once, and the ten largest clones take over 12%. Sequenced material: PBMCs, taken on the day of the yellow fever booster vaccination. Receptors were obtained from a man between 25 and 39 years old who received the YFV17D yellow fever vaccine.

CDR3 coding DNA: TGTGCCAGCAGCCCTCCGGGACTAGCGGACTCAACCGGGGAGCTGTTTTTT. Protein product: CASSPPGLADSTGELFF. This sequence joins TRBV5-4 and TRBJ2-2, with TRBD2 matching 11 bases. V shed 4 bases and J 5 bases; nucleotides not matched to a gene: 10. Germline CDR1 and CDR2: SGHNT and YYREEE (reference sequence). The CDR3 is 17 amino acids. Using reference TRBV5-4 and TRBJ2-2 for the parts outside the CDR3, the full variable domain is ETGVTQSPTHLIKTRGQQVTLRCSSQSGHNTVSWYQQALGQGPQFIFQYYREEENGRGNFPPRFSGLQFPNYSSELNVNALELDDSALYLCASSPPGLADSTGELFFGEGSRLTVL.

This clonotype appeared a few times. The V call is TRBV6-1, the J call TRBJ2-5; possibly TRBD2 for D (5 bases). V lost 5 bases, J lost 7 bases, and 17 bases lay in between. The CDR3 extends over 14 amino acids. The V gene's germline CDR1 is MNHNS and CDR2 SASEGT. The chain's CDR3 is CASSSELVFGTQYF. The DNA for the CDR3 is TGTGCCAGCAGTAGCGAACTAGTATTCGGGACCCAGTACTTC.

A few counts support this clonotype. J is TRBJ2-7 and V is TRBV5-5; maybe TRBD2 (6 bases). Germline V gives CDR1 SGHKS, CDR2 YYEKEE (reference sequence). The CDR3 runs 17 residues. Trimming removed 0 bases at V and 3 bases at J, with 19 bases between. In DNA, the CDR3 is TGTGCCAGCAGCTTGGGGCCGTTTAGCGGAGACAGCTACGAGCAGTACTTC. Translating it yields CASSLGPFSGDSYEQYF.

The rearrangement joins TRBV29-1 to TRBJ2-6; D not certain. Trimming took off 6 bases at V and 0 bases at J, with 6 bases between the two ends. Germline V gene sequence: CDR1 SQVTM, CDR2 ANQGSEA. This CDR3 has 13 amino acids. The CDR3 spells CSVYSSGANVLTF. The CDR3 bases are TGCAGCGTATATAGCTCTGGGGCCAACGTCCTGACTTTC.

The chain links TRBV20-1 to TRBJ1-1; TRBD1 agrees at 8 bases. V dropped 6 bases and J dropped 7; count of bases not matched to a gene: 13. Germline lookup yields CDR1 DFQATT and CDR2 SNEGSKA (reference sequence). The length of the CDR3 is 14 residues. CDR3 sequence (DNA): TGCAGTGCCACAGCAGGGGGCGGTTATGATGAAGCTTTCTTT. Its translation: CSATAGGGYDEAFF.

The chain uses TRBV7-6 and TRBJ2-7, with unresolved D. This CDR3 has 12 amino acids. The V end lost 1 base, the J end lost 6 bases, and 7 bases lay between the germline ends. Germline V gene data show CDR1 as SGHVS and CDR2 as FNYEAQ. In DNA form, the CDR3 reads TGTGCCAGCAGCTTAGGGAAGGGCGAGCAGTACTTC. This gives the protein CASSLGKGEQYF.

This clonotype has at least ten counts. The chain employs TRBV30 and TRBJ1-2; D call uncertain. Germline values: CDR1 GTSNPN, CDR2 SVGIG (reference sequence). The CDR3 is 15 residues long. V was pared by 2 bases and J by 0 bases, with 13 bases between. CDR3 region: CAWSLRTYANYGYTF. The CDR3 DNA reads TGTGCCTGGAGTCTAAGGACGTACGCTAACTATGGCTACACCTTC.

V is TRBV5-1 and J is TRBJ2-5, with a tentative D call TRBD2 (6 bases). The CDR3 is 14 amino acids. From germline, CDR1 is SGHRS and CDR2 YFSETQ. Deletions cut 4 bases from V and 2 bases from J, with 12 bases between. The CDR3 DNA follows: TGCGCCAGCAGCGCGGGGTACCTACAAGAGACCCAGTACTTC. As protein: CASSAGYLQETQYF.

The gene calls are TRBV12-3 or TRBV12-4 and TRBJ2-3; D remains ambiguous. Trimming pared 5 bases from V and 4 bases from J, leaving 7 bases between. The CDR3 is 12 residues long. The CDR3 sequence is CASSLIPDTQYF. DNA of the CDR3: TGTGCCAGCAGTCTTATACCAGATACGCAGTATTTT.

This sequence joins TRBV6-5 and TRBJ1-2; maybe TRBD1 (5 bases). Deletions cut 0 bases from V and 3 bases from J, with 8 bases between. The CDR3 totals 14 residues. The germline CDR1 and CDR2 sequences are MNHEY and SVGAGI. The CDR3 loop reads CASSYSPGYYGYTF. The DNA of the CDR3 is TGTGCCAGCAGTTACTCACCAGGGTACTATGGCTACACCTTC.

The chain is built from TRBV24-1 and TRBJ2-5; D remains unclear. CDR3 length: 14 residues. The germline CDR1 and CDR2 sequences are KGHDR and SFDVKD. V was pared by 2 bases and J by 0 bases, with 6 bases between. The CDR3 DNA sequence: TGTGCCACCAGTGATTCAGGTTACCAAGAGACCCAGTACTTC. Translating gives CATSDSGYQETQYF.

A few counts support this clonotype. The V gene is TRBV9, the J gene TRBJ2-1; D perhaps matches TRBD2 (5 bases). Trimming stripped 3 bases from V and 9 bases from J, with 10 bases between. Germline V lookup: CDR1 SGDLS, CDR2 YYNGEE. The CDR3 has 12 residues. The CDR3, as DNA: TGTGCCAGCAGCGGACTACGCGGTGAGCAGTTCTTC. Translation: CASSGLRGEQFF. The entire variable domain, with the rest obtained from reference TRBV9 and TRBJ2-1, is as follows: DSGVTQTPKHLITATGQRVTLRCSPRSGDLSVYWYQQSLDQGLQFLIQYYNGEERAKGNILERFSAQQFPDLHSELNLSSLELGDSALYFCASSGLRGEQFFGPGTRLTVL.

This clonotype was counted many times. This sequence joins TRBV5-1 and TRBJ2-5; TRBD2 matches 10 bases. The germline CDR1 and CDR2 sequences are SGHRS and YFSETQ. Trimming removed 4 bases from V and 4 bases from J; junction bases left unmatched: 4. This CDR3 is built from 14 residues. The CDR3 DNA sequence: TGCGCCAGCAGCACCTCTAGCGGGAGAGAGACCCAGTACTTC. Translating it yields CASSTSSGRETQYF.

This clonotype has just a few counts. This chain links TRBV5-1 with TRBJ1-2; unclear D gene. Germline V CDR1 and CDR2: SGHRS, YFSETQ. The CDR3 sequence is 14 residues long. Trimming left V 3 bases short and J 4 bases short, with 13 bases between. Here the CDR3 reads CASSSKSDGYGYTF. The CDR3 DNA reads TGCGCCAGCAGCTCCAAGTCAGACGGCTATGGCTACACCTTC.

The chain combines TRBV5-6 with TRBJ2-7, with unresolved D. The CDR3 consists of 13 residues. Germline CDR1 is SGHDT and CDR2 is YYEEEE. Trimming took off 4 bases at V and 6 bases at J, with 14 bases between the two ends. The CDR3 DNA follows: TGTGCCAGCAGCACCGGTCGCCTCAGCGAGCAGTACTTC. Encoded protein: CASSTGRLSEQYF.

Only a few counts were recorded for this clonotype. V gene TRBV12-3 or TRBV12-4 combines with J gene TRBJ1-3; D is unclear. Trimming shortened V by 0 bases and J by 3 bases, and 18 bases separated the two germline ends. The CDR3 spans 18 residues. CDR3 sequence: CASSLAAFAADIGNTIYF. The CDR3 DNA is TGTGCCAGCAGTTTAGCGGCATTTGCAGCGGATATTGGAAACACCATATATTTT.

This clonotype was counted a few times. The chain joins TRBV20-1 to TRBJ2-2; D is perhaps TRBD2 (5 bases). The V end lost 2 bases, the J end lost 5 bases, and 6 bases lay between the germline ends. The CDR3 has 12 amino acids. Germline V gene lookup returns CDR1 DFQATT and CDR2 SNEGSKA (reference sequence). In nucleotides, the CDR3 is TGCAGTGCTAGAAGACTAACCGGGGAGCTGTTTTTT. Its protein product is CSARRLTGELFF.

The rearrangement joins TRBV4-1 to TRBJ2-3, with TRBD2 as a possible D gene (6 bases). CDR1 MGHRA and CDR2 YSYEKL come from the germline V gene. The CDR3 has 14 residues. V was shortened by 2 bases and J by 6 bases, with 12 bases between the two germline ends. CDR3: CASSQFGSRDTQYF. The DNA of the CDR3 is TGCGCCAGCAGCCAATTCGGGAGCAGGGATACGCAGTATTTT.

This clonotype occurred a few times. This rearrangement joins TRBV27 to TRBJ2-1; 8 bases are shared with TRBD2. The CDR3 extends over 17 amino acids. V was clipped by 5 bases and J by 1 base; unmatched bases: 10. The germline V gene has CDR1 MNHEY and CDR2 SMNVEV (reference sequence). CDR3 coding DNA: TGTGCCAGCAGTAACCGACTAGCGATTATATCCTACAATGAGCAGTTCTTC. As protein: CASSNRLAIISYNEQFF.

V and J are TRBV10-3 and TRBJ2-1; 10 bases map to TRBD1. This CDR3 contains 14 residues. V was clipped by 2 bases and J by 12 bases; unmatched bases: 7. CDR1 ENHRY and CDR2 SYGVKD come from the germline V gene. The CDR3 nucleotides are TGTGCCATCAGTGAGGATCGGACAGGGGGGGCGCAGTTCTTC. This translates into CAISEDRTGGAQFF.

J is TRBJ2-7 and V is TRBV4-3; 10 nucleotides align to TRBD2. The CDR3 loop spans 16 amino acids. The J segment lost 4 bases and the V segment lost 4 bases, leaving 10 bases of the junction unmatched. CDR1 is LGHNA, CDR2 YSLEER, per germline. CDR3 nucleotide sequence: TGCGCCAGCAGCCCGTCGTCTAGCGGGAGACGGTACGAGCAGTACTTC. This translates into CASSPSSSGRRYEQYF.

This clonotype was picked up a small number of times. The J gene is TRBJ2-5, the V gene TRBV5-1, with TRBD1 matching 8 bases. Unmatched junction bases numbered 5, after V lost 6 bases and J lost 1 base. The germline gives CDR1 SGHRS, CDR2 YFSETQ. This CDR3 is 14 amino acids long. CDR3 in amino acids: CASTPDRGQETQYF. In DNA, the CDR3 is TGCGCCAGCACCCCAGACAGGGGCCAAGAGACCCAGTACTTC.

As DNA, the CDR3 is TGTGCCAGTGGGCTCACTAGATCTGAGCAGTTCTTC. It translates to CASGLTRSEQFF. The rearrangement uses TRBV19 and TRBJ2-1; a possible D gene is TRBD2 (5 bases). V lost 8 bases to trimming and J lost 9 bases, with 14 bases between them. Germline V CDR1 and CDR2: LNHDA, SQIVND (reference sequence). This CDR3 region has 12 residues.

The chain carries TRBV30 and TRBJ1-1, with 7 nucleotides matching TRBD1. In germline, CDR1 is GTSNPN, CDR2 SVGIG (reference sequence). CDR3 length: 15 amino acids. V lost 5 bases to trimming and J lost 1 base; unmatched junction nucleotides: 10. CDR3 nucleotide sequence: TGTGCCTGGGAGGAGCCGGGACAGCAGAACACTGAAGCTTTCTTT. Protein sequence: CAWEEPGQQNTEAFF.

This clonotype was seen only a few times. The chain is built from TRBV6-5 and TRBJ1-1; D call uncertain. Germline lookup yields CDR1 MNHEY and CDR2 SVGAGI. Trimming pared 0 bases from V and 6 bases from J, leaving 17 bases between. CDR3 length equals 16 residues. In nucleotides, the CDR3 is TGTGCCAGCAGTTACTCCGGTGAATCGGGGAGGGCTGAAGCTTTCTTT. This gives the protein CASSYSGESGRAEAFF.